The rows below give T cell receptor beta chains drawn from one sample of a study of blood T cell repertoires in COVID-19. The table came from immunoSEQ multiplex PCR; TCRdb's copy has only in-frame clones and leaves some out. The sample shows about 160,000 clones, over 70% of them seen only once. Input material: peripheral blood. All receptors come from an elderly man with acute or convalescent COVID-19. Both conserved end residues are part of each CDR3. Each record gives: clone size, J gene, D gene, V gene, CDR3 protein, CDR3 DNA. The D gene is left open where the match is weak. Expanded clones get a size class; other rows say once, few or many, or leave the size out.

abundance: .
j_gene: TRBJ1-1
d_gene: TRBD1
v_gene: TRBV5-1
CDR3aa: CASRQGAHGNTEAFF
CDR3nt: TGCGCCAGCAGGCAGGGGGCGCACGGGAACACTGAAGCTTTCTTT

abundance: .
j_gene: TRBJ1-4
d_gene: TRBD1
v_gene: TRBV3-1/TRBV3-2
CDR3aa: CASSQGTQGNEKLFF
CDR3nt: TGTGCCAGCAGCCAAGGGACACAGGGGAACGAAAAACTGTTTTTT

abundance: once
j_gene: TRBJ1-5
d_gene: .
v_gene: TRBV21-1
CDR3aa: CASSKGQGRYSNQPQHF
CDR3nt: TGTGCCAGCAGCAAAGGACAGGGGAGGTATAGCAATCAGCCCCAGCATTTT

abundance: .
j_gene: TRBJ1-5
d_gene: .
v_gene: TRBV28
CDR3aa: CASRSKLQGLTQPQHF
CDR3nt: TGTGCCAGCAGGTCTAAACTACAGGGATTGACTCAGCCCCAGCATTTT

abundance: .
j_gene: TRBJ2-1
d_gene: TRBD1
v_gene: TRBV7-9
CDR3aa: CASSWRTGQGSYNEQFF
CDR3nt: TGTGCCAGCAGCTGGAGAACGGGACAGGGCTCCTACAATGAGCAGTTCTTC

abundance: once
j_gene: TRBJ2-3
d_gene: .
v_gene: TRBV5-1
CDR3aa: CASSLAGRHTQYF
CDR3nt: TGCGCCAGCAGCTTGGCCGGGAGACATACGCAGTATTTT

abundance: many
j_gene: TRBJ2-3
d_gene: TRBD2
v_gene: TRBV5-6
CDR3aa: CASSFGTGLSTDTQYF
CDR3nt: TGTGCCAGCAGCTTCGGTACGGGACTAAGCACAGATACGCAGTATTTT

abundance: .
j_gene: TRBJ2-2
d_gene: .
v_gene: TRBV12-2
CDR3aa: CASRPLNRTGLNTGELFF
CDR3nt: TGTGCAAGTCGCCCCCTGAACCGGACAGGCCTCAACACCGGGGAGCTGTTTTTT

abundance: few
j_gene: TRBJ2-1
d_gene: TRBD1
v_gene: TRBV14
CDR3aa: CASSQTGEDNEQFF
CDR3nt: TGTGCCAGCAGCCAGACAGGGGAGGACAATGAGCAGTTCTTC

abundance: .
j_gene: TRBJ2-4
d_gene: .
v_gene: TRBV19
CDR3aa: CASSDSSAAAKNIQYF
CDR3nt: TGTGCCAGTAGTGACTCCAGCGCTGCGGCCAAAAACATTCAGTACTTC

abundance: .
j_gene: TRBJ1-6
d_gene: .
v_gene: TRBV28
CDR3aa: CASKGGSPLHF
CDR3nt: TGTGCCAGCAAGGGAGGGTCACCCCTCCACTTT

abundance: .
j_gene: TRBJ2-7
d_gene: TRBD1
v_gene: TRBV30
CDR3aa: CAWAPGQRYEQYF
CDR3nt: TGTGCCTGGGCACCGGGACAGAGATACGAGCAGTACTTC

abundance: .
j_gene: TRBJ2-1
d_gene: TRBD2
v_gene: TRBV24-1
CDR3aa: CATSDPGTGAFLAGGNEQFF
CDR3nt: TGTGCCACCAGTGACCCCGGGACAGGGGCGTTTCTAGCGGGGGGGAATGAGCAGTTCTTC

abundance: .
j_gene: TRBJ2-3
d_gene: .
v_gene: TRBV5-1
CDR3aa: CASSLGQGSTDTQYF
CDR3nt: TGCGCCAGCAGCTTGGGGCAGGGGAGCACAGATACGCAGTATTTT

abundance: once
j_gene: TRBJ1-6
d_gene: .
v_gene: TRBV7-9
CDR3aa: CASPSPGEKTPLHF
CDR3nt: TGTGCCAGCCCCTCTCCGGGGGAAAAGACCCCCCTCCACTTT

abundance: .
j_gene: TRBJ1-3
d_gene: .
v_gene: TRBV28
CDR3aa: CASRTGGRGNTIYF
CDR3nt: TGTGCCAGCCGAACGGGGGGGCGCGGAAACACCATATATTTT

abundance: .
j_gene: TRBJ1-3
d_gene: .
v_gene: TRBV7-8
CDR3aa: CASSWAPATRGRGSGNTIYF
CDR3nt: TGTGCCAGCAGCTGGGCACCTGCTACAAGGGGAAGGGGGTCTGGAAACACCATATATTTT

abundance: .
j_gene: TRBJ2-5
d_gene: TRBD2
v_gene: TRBV28
CDR3aa: CASSFLAGGGETQYF
CDR3nt: TGTGCCAGCAGTTTCCTAGCGGGAGGTGGAGAGACCCAGTACTTC

abundance: .
j_gene: TRBJ1-1
d_gene: .
v_gene: TRBV5-1
CDR3aa: CASSLAGVPNTEAFF
CDR3nt: TGCGCCAGCAGCTTGGCCGGGGTACCTAACACTGAAGCTTTCTTT

abundance: .
j_gene: TRBJ1-1
d_gene: TRBD1
v_gene: TRBV28
CDR3aa: CASSLRGQNTEAFF
CDR3nt: TGTGCCAGCAGTTTGAGGGGGCAGAACACTGAAGCTTTCTTT

abundance: .
j_gene: TRBJ2-1
d_gene: .
v_gene: TRBV19
CDR3aa: CASSRSGAGNEQFF
CDR3nt: TGTGCCAGTAGTAGGTCAGGGGCAGGGAATGAGCAGTTCTTC

abundance: .
j_gene: TRBJ1-5
d_gene: .
v_gene: TRBV6-5
CDR3aa: CASSTGTQPQHF
CDR3nt: TGTGCCAGCAGTACAGGAACGCAGCCCCAGCATTTT

abundance: .
j_gene: TRBJ2-2
d_gene: .
v_gene: TRBV28
CDR3aa: CASKFGPGELFF
CDR3nt: TGTGCCAGCAAATTCGGTCCCGGGGAGCTGTTTTTT

abundance: .
j_gene: TRBJ2-5
d_gene: TRBD2
v_gene: TRBV15
CDR3aa: CATSRDPSGGQETQYF
CDR3nt: TGTGCCACCAGCAGAGATCCTAGCGGGGGCCAAGAGACCCAGTACTTC

abundance: .
j_gene: TRBJ1-1
d_gene: TRBD1
v_gene: TRBV28
CDR3aa: CASSRQGVLTRNTEAFF
CDR3nt: TGTGCCAGCAGTAGACAGGGCGTATTAACTCGGAACACTGAAGCTTTCTTT

abundance: .
j_gene: TRBJ1-3
d_gene: .
v_gene: TRBV14
CDR3aa: CASSHGNLINGNTIYF
CDR3nt: TGTGCCAGCAGCCACGGTAACCTTATTAACGGAAACACCATATATTTT